This T cell receptor beta chain was identified in a study of shared clonotypes between healthy human individuals. Overall study results and limits: Sorted-subset sequencing was shown by rarefaction to be incomplete despite large depth. The donor pool, a small one, limited the genetic and exposure-history diversity represented.

Details on this clone: The antigen is not known.

This CDR3 region has 18 residues. Germline-derived CDR1 and CDR2 are SGHRS and YFSETQ. V gave up 0 bases and J gave up 0 bases, with 18 bases separating them. In CD8 memory, CD45RO+ cells were put together with CCR7-negative CD45RA+ TemRA cells. The input for sorted-subset replicate PCRs was roughly 180 ng DNA, 30,000 or so T cell genomes. Here immunoSEQ multiplex PCR was the method, and the copy in TCRdb shows in-frame clones only, minus some. Here the sample spans over 75,000 clones, 60% to 70% being singletons. The J gene is TRBJ1-1, the V gene TRBV5-1, with D perhaps TRBD1 (6 bases). Sequenced material: memory CD8+ T cells sorted from blood. Indicated subset: CD45RO+ cells pooled with CCR7-negative TemRA cells. The receptor was derived from a man aged 25-40 years in good health. The CDR3: CASSLAVGAWDMNTEAFF. In DNA form, the CDR3 reads TGCGCCAGCAGCTTGGCCGTAGGGGCGTGGGACATGAACACTGAAGCTTTCTTT.